The 5 T cell receptor beta chains reported below all come from one sample, sequenced in a study of cytomegalovirus exposure and HLA in healthy donors. The PCR had 60 Vbeta and 13 Jbeta primers. The repertoire was sequenced with immunoSEQ multiplex PCR; TCRdb's copy has only in-frame clones and lacks some. This sample has 110,000 or so clones; more than 65% occur once, and the top ten carry approximately 3%. Sample: PBMCs. Receptors were obtained from a man aged 30 to 45 in good health and CMV-seronegative.

This chain uses TRBV28 with TRBJ2-3; the D is unclear. The ends were cut back, 7 bases at V and 0 bases at J, with 11 bases in the middle. The germline V gene has CDR1 MDHEN and CDR2 SYDVKM. This CDR3 spans 14 amino acids. CDR3 nucleotides: TGTGCCAGCACCCCGCTACTGAGCACAGATACGCAGTATTTT. The encoded protein is CASTPLLSTDTQYF.

Turning to this clone: Relative to the germline gene, one junction end is altered; a read error may explain this. The chain employs TRBV7-9 and TRBJ1-5; 8 bases agree with TRBD1. Germline V lookup: CDR1 SEHNR, CDR2 FQNEAQ (reference sequence). The CDR3 is 14 amino acids. CDR3 sequence: CTSSLGQGGQPQHF. The CDR3 DNA follows: TGTACCAGCAGCTTAGGACAGGGAGGACAGCCCCAGCATTTT.

This clone has just a few counts. This sequence joins TRBV6-1 and TRBJ1-6, with 8 bases lining up with TRBD1. This CDR3 spans 14 amino acids. Germline V gives CDR1 MNHNS, CDR2 SASEGT. V lost 6 bases and J lost 10; bases outside the gene matches: 8. The CDR3 bases are TGTGCCAGCAGAGAGACAGGGGAGAGGTCACCCCTCCACTTT. Protein sequence: CASRETGERSPLHF.

The chain employs TRBV28 and TRBJ1-2; 7 nucleotides match TRBD1. This CDR3 comprises 14 residues. Germline values: CDR1 MDHEN, CDR2 SYDVKM. Losses at the gene ends were 6 bases for V and 4 bases for J; bases not matched to a gene: 8. The CDR3 bases are TGTGCCAGCAGCTACGCGGACAGGACCTATGGCTACACCTTC. Its protein product is CASSYADRTYGYTF.

The J gene is TRBJ2-2, the V gene TRBV18, with D possibly matching TRBD1 (6 bases). The CDR3 is 14 amino acids. The V end lost 5 bases, the J end lost 5 bases, and 12 bases lay between the germline ends. The germline V gene encodes CDR1 KGHSH and CDR2 LQKENI. The CDR3 coding sequence is TGTGCCAGCTCAGTTCCGGGACAAACCGGGGAGCTGTTTTTT. It specifies CASSVPGQTGELFF.